Given below is one T cell receptor (beta chain) in context. Germline V CDR1 and CDR2: SGHRS, YFSETQ. The CDR3 extends over 16 amino acids. V dropped 4 bases and J dropped 7 bases, with 23 bases sitting between them. An amount of RNA that ranged from about 0.45 to 1 ug was reverse transcribed with random hexamers. Each CDR3 protein is one row after TCRdb ran MiXCR on the immunoSEQ multiplex PCR reads. The sample records 160,000 or so distinct CDR3 sequences, 94% being singletons. The sample is drawn from a study of CD8 T cells in Susac syndrome. For the study at large: Susac syndrome patients were untreated, on corticosteroids with some adding intravenous immunoglobulin, or on intravenous immunoglobulin only.

The sequencing input was CD4+ T cells from PBMCs. J is TRBJ1-2 and V is TRBV5-1, with no clear D. This receptor was identified in a human donor with Susac syndrome. The CDR3 DNA reads as TGCGCCAGCAGCCAGACCGTAGGGAATCAGTTTCTTGGCTACACCTTC. Its protein is CASSQTVGNQFLGYTF. The full variable domain, rest sourced from reference TRBV5-1 and TRBJ1-2, is KAGVTQTPRYLIKTRGQQVTLSCSPISGHRSVSWYQQTPGQGLQFLFEYFSETQRNKGNFPGRFSGRQFSNSRSEMNVSTLELGDSALYLCASSQTVGNQFLGYTFGSGTRLTVV.